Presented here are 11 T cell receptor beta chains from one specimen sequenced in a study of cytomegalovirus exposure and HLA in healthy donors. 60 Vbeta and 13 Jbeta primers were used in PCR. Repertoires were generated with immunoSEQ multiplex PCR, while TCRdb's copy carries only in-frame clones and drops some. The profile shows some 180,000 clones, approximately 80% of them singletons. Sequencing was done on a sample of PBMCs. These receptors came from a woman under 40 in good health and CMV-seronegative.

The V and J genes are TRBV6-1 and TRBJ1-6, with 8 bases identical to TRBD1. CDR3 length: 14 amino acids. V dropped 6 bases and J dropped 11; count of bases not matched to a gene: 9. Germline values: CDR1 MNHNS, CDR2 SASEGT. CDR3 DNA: TGTGCCAGCAGCCCAGCAGGGGGCTCAACACCCCTCCACTTT. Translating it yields CASSPAGGSTPLHF.

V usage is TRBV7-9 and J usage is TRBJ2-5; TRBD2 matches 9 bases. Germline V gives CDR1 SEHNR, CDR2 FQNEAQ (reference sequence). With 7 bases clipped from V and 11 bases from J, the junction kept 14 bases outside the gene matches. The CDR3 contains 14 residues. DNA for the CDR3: TGTGCCAGCACCGGCGGGGGGGCCCTAGTTGGGCAGTACTTC. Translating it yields CASTGGGALVGQYF.

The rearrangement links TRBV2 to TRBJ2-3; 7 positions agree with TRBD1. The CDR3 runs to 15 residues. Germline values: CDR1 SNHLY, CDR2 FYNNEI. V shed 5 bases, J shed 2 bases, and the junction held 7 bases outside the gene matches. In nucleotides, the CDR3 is TGTGCCAGCAGTAAGGACAGGCGCGCCACAGATACGCAGTATTTT. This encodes CASSKDRRATDTQYF.

CDR3 loop: CASSLSGLSYF. CDR3 DNA sequence: TGTGCCAGCAGCTTATCGGGACTGTCCTACTTC. J is TRBJ2-5 and V is TRBV7-9; D is possibly TRBD2 (6 bases). The length of the CDR3 is 11 residues. Germline loops: CDR1 SEHNR, CDR2 FQNEAQ (reference sequence). Trimming cost V 2 bases and J 14 bases, with 12 bases left between them.

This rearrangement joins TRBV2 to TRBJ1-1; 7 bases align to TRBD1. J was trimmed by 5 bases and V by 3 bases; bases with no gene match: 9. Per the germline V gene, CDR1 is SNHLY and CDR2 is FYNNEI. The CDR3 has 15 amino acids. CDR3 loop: CASSEQTGTFTEAFF. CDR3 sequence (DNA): TGTGCCAGCAGTGAGCAGACAGGGACATTTACTGAAGCTTTCTTT. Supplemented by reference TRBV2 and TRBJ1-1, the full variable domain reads EPEVTQTPSHQVTQMGQEVILRCVPISNHLYFYWYRQILGQKVEFLVSFYNNEISEKSEIFDDQFSVERPDGSNFTLKIRSTKLEDSAMYFCASSEQTGTFTEAFFGQGTRLTVV.

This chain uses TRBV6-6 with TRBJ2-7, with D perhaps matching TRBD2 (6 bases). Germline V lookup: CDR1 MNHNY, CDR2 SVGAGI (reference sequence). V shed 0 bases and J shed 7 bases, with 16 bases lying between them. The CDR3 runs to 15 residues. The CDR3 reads CASSYSVRETREQYF. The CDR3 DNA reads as TGTGCCAGCAGTTACTCGGTACGGGAGACTAGGGAGCAGTACTTC.

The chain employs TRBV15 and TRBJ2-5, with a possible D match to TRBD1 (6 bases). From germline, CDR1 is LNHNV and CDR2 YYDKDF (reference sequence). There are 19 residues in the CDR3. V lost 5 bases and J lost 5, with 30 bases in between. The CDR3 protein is CATSLVPSQHGQSRETQYF. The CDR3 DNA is TGTGCCACCAGCTTAGTTCCCAGTCAGCATGGACAGTCTAGGGAGACCCAGTACTTC. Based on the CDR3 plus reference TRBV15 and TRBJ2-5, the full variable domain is DAMVIQNPRYQVTQFGKPVTLSCSQTLNHNVMYWYQQKSSQAPKLLFHYYDKDFNNEADTPDNFQSRRPNTSFCFLDIRSPGLGDTAMYLCATSLVPSQHGQSRETQYFGPGTRLLVL.

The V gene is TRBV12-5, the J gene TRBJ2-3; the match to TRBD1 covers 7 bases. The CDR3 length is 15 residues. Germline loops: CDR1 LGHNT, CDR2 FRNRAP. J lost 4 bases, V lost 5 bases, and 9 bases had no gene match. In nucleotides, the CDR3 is TGTGCTAGTGGTCCAGGGGGAACAGAGGCAGATACGCAGTATTTT. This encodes CASGPGGTEADTQYF.

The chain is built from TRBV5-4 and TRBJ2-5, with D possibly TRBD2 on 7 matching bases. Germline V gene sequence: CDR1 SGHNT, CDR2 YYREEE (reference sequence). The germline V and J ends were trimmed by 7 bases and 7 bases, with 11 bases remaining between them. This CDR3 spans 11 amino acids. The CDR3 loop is CASGQRGTQYF. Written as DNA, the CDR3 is TGTGCCAGCGGACAGCGGGGGACCCAGTACTTC.

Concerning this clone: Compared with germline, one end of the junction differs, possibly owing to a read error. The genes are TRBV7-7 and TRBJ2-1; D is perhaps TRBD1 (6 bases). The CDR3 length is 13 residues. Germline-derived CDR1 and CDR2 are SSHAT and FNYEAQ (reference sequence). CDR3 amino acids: CASSPTLLDRQFF. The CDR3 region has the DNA TGTGCTAGCAGCCCGACCTTACTGGACAGGCAGTTCTTC.

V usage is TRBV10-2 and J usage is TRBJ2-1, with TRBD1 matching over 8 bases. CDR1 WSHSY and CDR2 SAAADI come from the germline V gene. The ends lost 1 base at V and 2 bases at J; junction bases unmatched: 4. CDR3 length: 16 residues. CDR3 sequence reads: CASSEFTGQAYNEQFF. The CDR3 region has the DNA TGCGCCAGCAGTGAGTTTACGGGACAGGCCTACAATGAGCAGTTCTTC.